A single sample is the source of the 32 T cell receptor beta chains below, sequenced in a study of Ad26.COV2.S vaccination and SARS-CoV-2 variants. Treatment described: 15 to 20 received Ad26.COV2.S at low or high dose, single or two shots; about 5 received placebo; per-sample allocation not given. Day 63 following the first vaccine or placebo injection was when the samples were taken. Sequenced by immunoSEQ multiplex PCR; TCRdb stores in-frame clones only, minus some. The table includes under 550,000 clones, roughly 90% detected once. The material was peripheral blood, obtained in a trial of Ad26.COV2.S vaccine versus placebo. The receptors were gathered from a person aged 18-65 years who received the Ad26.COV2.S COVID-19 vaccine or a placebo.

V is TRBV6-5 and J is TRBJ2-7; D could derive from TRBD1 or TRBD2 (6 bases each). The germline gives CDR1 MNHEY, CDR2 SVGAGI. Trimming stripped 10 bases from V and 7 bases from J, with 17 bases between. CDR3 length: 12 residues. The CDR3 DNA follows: TGTGCCACCGGAAAGGGGGGAGATGAGCAGTACTTC. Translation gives CATGKGGDEQYF.

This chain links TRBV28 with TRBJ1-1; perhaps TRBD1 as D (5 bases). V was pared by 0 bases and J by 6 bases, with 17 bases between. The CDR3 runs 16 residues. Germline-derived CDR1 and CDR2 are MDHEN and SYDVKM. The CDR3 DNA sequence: TGTGCCAGCAGTTTATGGCCAGGGCGGACGGCGCCTGAAGCTTTCTTT. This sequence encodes CASSLWPGRTAPEAFF.

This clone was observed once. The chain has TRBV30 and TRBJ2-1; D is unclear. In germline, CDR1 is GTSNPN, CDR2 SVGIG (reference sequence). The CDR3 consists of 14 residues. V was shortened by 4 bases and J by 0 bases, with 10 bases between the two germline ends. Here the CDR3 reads CAWNEEYSYNEQFF. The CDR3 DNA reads TGTGCCTGGAACGAAGAGTACTCCTACAATGAGCAGTTCTTC.

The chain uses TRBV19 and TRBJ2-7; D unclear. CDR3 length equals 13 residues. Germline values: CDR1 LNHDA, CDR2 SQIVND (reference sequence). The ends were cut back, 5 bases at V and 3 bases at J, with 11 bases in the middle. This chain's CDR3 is CASSPQLGYEQYF. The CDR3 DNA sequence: TGTGCCAGTAGTCCCCAGTTAGGCTACGAGCAGTACTTC.

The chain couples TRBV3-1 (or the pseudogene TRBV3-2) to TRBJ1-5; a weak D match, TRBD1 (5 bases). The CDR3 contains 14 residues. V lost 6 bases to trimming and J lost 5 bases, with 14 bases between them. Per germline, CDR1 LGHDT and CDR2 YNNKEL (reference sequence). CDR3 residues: CASSPRGGDQPQHF. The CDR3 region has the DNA TGTGCCAGCAGTCCCCGGGGGGGGGATCAGCCCCAGCATTTT.

Here the CDR3 DNA reads TGCGCCAGCCGGCCCTCTAACTATGGCTACACCTTC. This sequence encodes CASRPSNYGYTF. This rearrangement joins TRBV5-1 to TRBJ1-2; no definite D call. Germline loops: CDR1 SGHRS, CDR2 YFSETQ. The CDR3 has 12 amino acids. With 7 bases removed from V and 0 bases from J, the gap between germline ends came to 7 bases. The full variable domain, with the rest looked up from reference TRBV5-1 and TRBJ1-2, is KAGVTQTPRYLIKTRGQQVTLSCSPISGHRSVSWYQQTPGQGLQFLFEYFSETQRNKGNFPGRFSGRQFSNSRSEMNVSTLELGDSALYLCASRPSNYGYTFGSGTRLTVV.

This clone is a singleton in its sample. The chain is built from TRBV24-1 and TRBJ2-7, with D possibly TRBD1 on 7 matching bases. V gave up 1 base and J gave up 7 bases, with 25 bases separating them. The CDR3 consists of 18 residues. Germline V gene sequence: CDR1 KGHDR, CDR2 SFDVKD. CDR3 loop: CATSDFPPTRGESREQYF. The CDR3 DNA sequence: TGTGCCACCAGTGATTTCCCCCCTACCAGGGGGGAGTCAAGGGAGCAGTACTTC.

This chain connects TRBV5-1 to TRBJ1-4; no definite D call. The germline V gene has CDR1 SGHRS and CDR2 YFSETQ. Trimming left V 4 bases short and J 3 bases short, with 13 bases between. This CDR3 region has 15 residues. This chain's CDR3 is CASSLQYSPNEKLFF. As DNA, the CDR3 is TGCGCCAGCAGCCTCCAATACAGCCCTAATGAAAAACTGTTTTTT.

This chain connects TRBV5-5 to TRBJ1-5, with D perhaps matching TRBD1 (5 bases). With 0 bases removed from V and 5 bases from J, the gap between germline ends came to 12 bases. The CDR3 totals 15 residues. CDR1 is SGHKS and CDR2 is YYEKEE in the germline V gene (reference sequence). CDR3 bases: TGTGCCAGCAGCTTGGGGGACGGGCAGGATCAGCCCCAGCATTTT. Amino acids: CASSLGDGQDQPQHF.

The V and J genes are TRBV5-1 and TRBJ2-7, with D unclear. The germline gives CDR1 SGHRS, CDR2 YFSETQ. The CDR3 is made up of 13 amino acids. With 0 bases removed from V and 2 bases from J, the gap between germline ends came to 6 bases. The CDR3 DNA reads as TGCGCCAGCAGCTTGGGCCTTCCCTACGAGCAGTACTTC. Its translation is CASSLGLPYEQYF. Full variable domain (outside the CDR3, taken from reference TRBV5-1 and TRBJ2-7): KAGVTQTPRYLIKTRGQQVTLSCSPISGHRSVSWYQQTPGQGLQFLFEYFSETQRNKGNFPGRFSGRQFSNSRSEMNVSTLELGDSALYLCASSLGLPYEQYFGPGTRLTVT.

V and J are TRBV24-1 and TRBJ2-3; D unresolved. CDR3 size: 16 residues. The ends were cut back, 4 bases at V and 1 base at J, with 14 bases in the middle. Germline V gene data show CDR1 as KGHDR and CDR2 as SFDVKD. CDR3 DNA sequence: TGTGCCACCAGTGACCGAGTCCCAACGGGCACAGATACGCAGTATTTT. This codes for CATSDRVPTGTDTQYF.

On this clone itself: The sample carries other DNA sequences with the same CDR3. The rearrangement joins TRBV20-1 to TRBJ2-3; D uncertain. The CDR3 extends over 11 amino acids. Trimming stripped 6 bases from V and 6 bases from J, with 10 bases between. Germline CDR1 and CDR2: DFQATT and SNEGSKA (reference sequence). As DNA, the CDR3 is TGCAGTGCAGCACCGAGGGATACGCAGTATTTT. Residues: CSAAPRDTQYF.

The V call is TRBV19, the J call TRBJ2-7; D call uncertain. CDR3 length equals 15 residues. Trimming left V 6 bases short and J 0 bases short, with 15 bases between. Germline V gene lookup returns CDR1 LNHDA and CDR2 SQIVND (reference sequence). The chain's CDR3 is CASRLKVYGSYEQYF. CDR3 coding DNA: TGTGCCAGTAGGCTGAAGGTTTACGGCTCCTACGAGCAGTACTTC.

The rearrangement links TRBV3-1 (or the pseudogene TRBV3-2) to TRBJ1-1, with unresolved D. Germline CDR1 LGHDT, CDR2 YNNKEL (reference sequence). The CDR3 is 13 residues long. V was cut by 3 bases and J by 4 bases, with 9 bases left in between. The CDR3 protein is CASSHGGGTEAFF. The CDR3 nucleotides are TGTGCCAGCAGCCATGGAGGCGGCACTGAAGCTTTCTTT.

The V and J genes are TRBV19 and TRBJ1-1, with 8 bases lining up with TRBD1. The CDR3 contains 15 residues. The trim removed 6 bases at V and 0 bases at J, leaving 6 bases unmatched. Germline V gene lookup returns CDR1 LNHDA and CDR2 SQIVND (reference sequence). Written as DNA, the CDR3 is TGTGCCAGTAGCCAGCGGGACAGGTTGAACACTGAAGCTTTCTTT. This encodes CASSQRDRLNTEAFF.

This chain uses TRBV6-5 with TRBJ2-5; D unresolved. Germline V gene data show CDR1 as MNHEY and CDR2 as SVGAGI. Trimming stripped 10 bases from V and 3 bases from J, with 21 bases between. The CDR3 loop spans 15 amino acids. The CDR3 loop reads CAIIPIGQPKETQYF. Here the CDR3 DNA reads TGTGCCATCATCCCTATAGGGCAGCCTAAAGAGACCCAGTACTTC.

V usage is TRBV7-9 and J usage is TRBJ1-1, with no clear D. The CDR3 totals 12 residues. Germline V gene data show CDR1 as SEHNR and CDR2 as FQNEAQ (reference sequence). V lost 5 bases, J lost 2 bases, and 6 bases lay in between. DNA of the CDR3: TGTGCCAGCAGCCCGGACAACACTGAAGCTTTCTTT. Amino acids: CASSPDNTEAFF.

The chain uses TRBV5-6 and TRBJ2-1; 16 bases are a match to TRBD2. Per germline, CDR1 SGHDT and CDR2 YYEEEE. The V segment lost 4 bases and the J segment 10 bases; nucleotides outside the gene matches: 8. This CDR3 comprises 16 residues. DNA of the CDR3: TGTGCCAGCAGCCCGGGACTAGCGGGGGGGCCAGGGGAGCAGTTCTTC. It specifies CASSPGLAGGPGEQFF.

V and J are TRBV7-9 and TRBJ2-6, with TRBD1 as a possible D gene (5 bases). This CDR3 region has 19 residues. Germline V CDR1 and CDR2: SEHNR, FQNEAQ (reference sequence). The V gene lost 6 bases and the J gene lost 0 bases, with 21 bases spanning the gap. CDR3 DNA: TGTGCCAGCAGACACTTTAAGGGGCTCCTCTCCTCTGGGGCCAACGTCCTGACTTTC. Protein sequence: CASRHFKGLLSSGANVLTF.

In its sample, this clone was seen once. CDR3 in amino acids: CASTQGQWGYEQYF. In DNA, the CDR3 is TGTGCCAGCACCCAAGGGCAGTGGGGATACGAGCAGTACTTC. The chain recombines TRBV11-2 with TRBJ2-7, with D unclear. The germline V gene encodes CDR1 SGHAT and CDR2 FQNNGV. CDR3 length equals 14 residues. Trimming left V 7 bases short and J 4 bases short, with 17 bases between.

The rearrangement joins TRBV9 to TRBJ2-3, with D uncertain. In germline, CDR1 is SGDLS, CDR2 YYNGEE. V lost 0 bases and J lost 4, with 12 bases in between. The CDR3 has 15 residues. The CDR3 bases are TGTGCCAGCAGCGTAGACGGGTTCGGCCCAGATACGCAGTATTTT. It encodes CASSVDGFGPDTQYF.

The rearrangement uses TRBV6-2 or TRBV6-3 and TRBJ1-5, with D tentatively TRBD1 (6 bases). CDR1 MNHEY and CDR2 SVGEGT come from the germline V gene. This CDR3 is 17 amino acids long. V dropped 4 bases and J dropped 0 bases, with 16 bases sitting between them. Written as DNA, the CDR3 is TGTGCCAGCAGTTCCCCGATTACAGGGACTAGCAATCAGCCCCAGCATTTT. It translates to CASSSPITGTSNQPQHF.

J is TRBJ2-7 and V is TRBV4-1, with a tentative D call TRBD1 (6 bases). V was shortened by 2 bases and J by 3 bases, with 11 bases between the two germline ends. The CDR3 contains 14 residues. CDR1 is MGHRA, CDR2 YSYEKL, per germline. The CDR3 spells CASSQTGMVYEQYF. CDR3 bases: TGCGCCAGCAGCCAAACAGGGATGGTCTACGAGCAGTACTTC.

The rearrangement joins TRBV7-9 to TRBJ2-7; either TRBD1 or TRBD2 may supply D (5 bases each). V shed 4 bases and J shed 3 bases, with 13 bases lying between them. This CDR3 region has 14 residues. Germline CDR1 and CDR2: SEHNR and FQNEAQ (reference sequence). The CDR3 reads CASSSTGTNYEQYF. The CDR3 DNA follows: TGTGCCAGCAGCTCCACCGGGACCAACTACGAGCAGTACTTC.

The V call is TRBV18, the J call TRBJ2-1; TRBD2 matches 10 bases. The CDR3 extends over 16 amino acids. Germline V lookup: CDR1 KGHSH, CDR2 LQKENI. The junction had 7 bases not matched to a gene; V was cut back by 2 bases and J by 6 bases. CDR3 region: CASSPGVSSGGNEQFF. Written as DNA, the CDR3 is TGTGCCAGCTCACCAGGTGTCTCTAGCGGGGGCAATGAGCAGTTCTTC.

The CDR3 loop is CASSQEAGTGGTDTQYF. DNA of the CDR3: TGTGCCAGCAGCCAAGAGGCCGGGACAGGGGGCACAGATACGCAGTATTTT. The chain employs TRBV3-1 (or the pseudogene TRBV3-2) and TRBJ2-3; 10 bases match TRBD1. With 0 bases clipped from V and 1 base from J, the junction kept 4 bases outside the gene matches. From germline, CDR1 is LGHDT and CDR2 YNNKEL (reference sequence). The CDR3 covers 17 residues.

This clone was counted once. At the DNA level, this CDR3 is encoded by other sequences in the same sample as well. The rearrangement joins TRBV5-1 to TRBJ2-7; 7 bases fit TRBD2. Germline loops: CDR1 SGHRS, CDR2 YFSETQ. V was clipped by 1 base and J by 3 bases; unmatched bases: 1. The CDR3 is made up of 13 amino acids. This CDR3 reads CASSLTGGYEQYF. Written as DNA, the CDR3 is TGCGCCAGCAGCTTGACGGGGGGCTACGAGCAGTACTTC.

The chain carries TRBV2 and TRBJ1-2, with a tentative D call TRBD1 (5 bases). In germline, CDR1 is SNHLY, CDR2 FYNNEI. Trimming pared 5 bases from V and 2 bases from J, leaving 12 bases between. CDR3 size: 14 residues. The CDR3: CASSPPGGNYGYTF. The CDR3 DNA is TGTGCCAGCAGTCCCCCCGGGGGAAACTATGGCTACACCTTC.

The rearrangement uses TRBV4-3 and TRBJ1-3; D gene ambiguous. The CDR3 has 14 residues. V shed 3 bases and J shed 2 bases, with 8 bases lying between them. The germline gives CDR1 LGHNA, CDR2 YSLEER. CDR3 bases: TGCGCCAGCAGCCAGGGGATCCCTGGAAACACCATATATTTT. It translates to CASSQGIPGNTIYF.

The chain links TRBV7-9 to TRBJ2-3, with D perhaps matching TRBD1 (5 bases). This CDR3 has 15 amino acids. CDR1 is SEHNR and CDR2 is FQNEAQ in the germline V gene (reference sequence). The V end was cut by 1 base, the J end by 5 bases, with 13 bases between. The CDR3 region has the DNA TGTGCCAGCAGCTTAGTCCCAGGGCTTAGAGATACGCAGTATTTT. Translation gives CASSLVPGLRDTQYF.

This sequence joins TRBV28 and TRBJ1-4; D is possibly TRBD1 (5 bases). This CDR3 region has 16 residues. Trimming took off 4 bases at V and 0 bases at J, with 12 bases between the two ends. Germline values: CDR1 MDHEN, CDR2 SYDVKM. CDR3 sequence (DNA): TGTGCCAGCAGTTGGGTCTGGGGGGCAACTAATGAAAAACTGTTTTTT. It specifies CASSWVWGATNEKLFF.

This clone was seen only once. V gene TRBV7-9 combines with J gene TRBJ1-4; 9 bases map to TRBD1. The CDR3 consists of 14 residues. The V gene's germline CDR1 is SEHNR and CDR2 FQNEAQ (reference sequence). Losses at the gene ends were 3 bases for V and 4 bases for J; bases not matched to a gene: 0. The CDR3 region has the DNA TGTGCCAGCAGCTTGGGACAGGGTAATGAAAAACTGTTTTTT. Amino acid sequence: CASSLGQGNEKLFF.